The 4 T cell receptor beta chains below were found in one sample sequenced in a study of blood T cell repertoires in COVID-19. TCRdb's table, derived via immunoSEQ multiplex PCR, lists solely in-frame clones and lacks some. The sample has about 130,000 clones, about 89% seen once. Material: peripheral blood. These receptors were collected from a man between 60 and 75 years old with COVID-19, enrolled during active disease.

The genes are TRBV6-4 and TRBJ1-5; 12 bases agree with TRBD1. The CDR3 is made up of 19 amino acids. V shed 8 bases, J shed 0 bases, and the junction held 14 bases outside the gene matches. Germline V gene sequence: CDR1 MRHNA, CDR2 SNTAGT. The CDR3 bases are TGTGCCAGCCTCGAGGGGGGGGACAGGGGGCGAAATAGCAATCAGCCCCAGCATTTT. It yields the protein CASLEGGDRGRNSNQPQHF.

The rearrangement joins TRBV24-1 to TRBJ1-5, with TRBD1 matching over 7 bases. The CDR3 covers 16 residues. The V gene end was trimmed by 11 bases and the J gene end by 0 bases; junction bases not matched to a gene: 12. Germline V gene data show CDR1 as KGHDR and CDR2 as SFDVKD. The DNA of the CDR3 is TGTGCCATTAGGTCGGGACAGACTTATAGCAATCAGCCCCAGCATTTT. This encodes CAIRSGQTYSNQPQHF.

The gene calls are TRBV6-5 and TRBJ2-7, with D uncertain. CDR3 length equals 13 residues. CDR1 is MNHEY and CDR2 is SVGAGI in the germline V gene. The V end lost 7 bases, the J end lost 7 bases, and 17 bases lay between the germline ends. Here the CDR3 reads CASKETPVDEQYF. CDR3 DNA sequence: TGTGCCAGCAAAGAGACACCCGTTGATGAGCAGTACTTC.

The chain is built from TRBV18 and TRBJ2-2; D call uncertain. Germline V gene data show CDR1 as KGHSH and CDR2 as LQKENI. This CDR3 has 13 amino acids. Trimming stripped 4 bases from V and 10 bases from J, with 13 bases between. CDR3 in DNA: TGTGCCAGCTCACGCGCGGCCATCTCGGAGCTGTTTTTT. Amino acids: CASSRAAISELFF.